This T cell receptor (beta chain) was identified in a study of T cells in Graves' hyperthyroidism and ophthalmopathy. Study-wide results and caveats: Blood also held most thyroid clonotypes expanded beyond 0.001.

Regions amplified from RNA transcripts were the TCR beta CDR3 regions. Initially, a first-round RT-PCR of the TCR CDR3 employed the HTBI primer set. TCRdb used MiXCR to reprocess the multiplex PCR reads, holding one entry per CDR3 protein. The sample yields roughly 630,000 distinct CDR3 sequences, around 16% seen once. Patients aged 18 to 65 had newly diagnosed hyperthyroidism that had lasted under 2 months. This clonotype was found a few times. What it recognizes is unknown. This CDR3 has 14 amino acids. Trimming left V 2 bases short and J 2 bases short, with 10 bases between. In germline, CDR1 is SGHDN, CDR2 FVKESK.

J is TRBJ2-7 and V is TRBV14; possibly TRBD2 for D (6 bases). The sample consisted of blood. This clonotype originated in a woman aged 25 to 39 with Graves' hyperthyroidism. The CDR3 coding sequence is TGTGCCAGCAGCCAATTCTGGGGGGCCTACGAGCAGTACTTC. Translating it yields CASSQFWGAYEQYF. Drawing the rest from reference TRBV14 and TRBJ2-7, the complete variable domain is EAGVTQFPSHSVIEKGQTVTLRCDPISGHDNLYWYRRVMGKEIKFLLHFVKESKQDESGMPNNRFLAERTGGTYSTLKVQPAELEDSGVYFCASSQFWGAYEQYFGPGTRLTVT.